Below, 2 T cell receptor beta chains from the same sample are listed, as sequenced in a study of T cells expressing NK-cell markers. Reanalyzing the 5' RACE reads, TCRdb keeps one entry per CDR3 protein, without DNA. Seen in this sample are a few hundred thousand distinct CDR3 sequences; the ten most common clones hold about 0.4%. Sequenced: blood T cells: a sorted CD56 or NKG2C T cell subset, CD4+ or CD8+ T cells, or bulk PBMC T cells (not recorded which). These receptor sequences come from a man between 18 and 35 years old in good health.

The chain joins TRBV10-3 to TRBJ2-7. Germline values: CDR1 ENHRY, CDR2 SYGVKD. The CDR3 covers 13 residues. CDR3 region: CAIRKASADEQYF.

The chain has TRBV7-6 and TRBJ2-7; the D call of TRBD1 rests on TCRdb alone, since no DNA is present to check it. The CDR3 has 14 amino acids. Germline V gives CDR1 SGHVS, CDR2 FNYEAQ. The CDR3 spells CASRTTSLSGEQYF.